These T cell receptor beta chains were read from a single sample in a study of T cell responses to AZD1222 COVID-19 vaccine. TCRdb's table, derived via immunoSEQ multiplex PCR, lists solely in-frame clones and lacks some. The sample consists of about 82,000 clones, approximately 85% of them appearing once. The sample was peripheral blood, taken 28 days after the second AZD1222 dose. The receptor set was obtained from an adult who received the AZD1222 COVID-19 vaccine. Each CDR3 is given with its conserved first and last residue. The order of the fields is D gene, clone size, V gene, J gene, CDR3 DNA, CDR3 protein. A D gene is named only where the DNA matches it firmly. Clone size appears in some rows only: once, few, many, or a class for an expanded clone.

d_call: TRBD1; clone_size: -; v_call: TRBV11-3; j_call: TRBJ2-7; cdr3_nt: TGTGCCAGCAGCCGACAGGGTGGATCCTACGAGCAGTACTTC; cdr3_aa: CASSRQGGSYEQYF
d_call: -; clone_size: -; v_call: TRBV6-5; j_call: TRBJ2-2; cdr3_nt: TGTGCCAGCAAATTACGATATACCGGGGAGCTGTTTTTT; cdr3_aa: CASKLRYTGELFF
d_call: -; clone_size: -; v_call: TRBV19; j_call: TRBJ2-2; cdr3_nt: TGTGCCAGTAGTATAGACTACACCGGGGAGCTGTTTTTT; cdr3_aa: CASSIDYTGELFF
d_call: -; clone_size: -; v_call: TRBV18; j_call: TRBJ2-4; cdr3_nt: TGTGCCAGCTCCCCTGAATACATTCAGTACTTC; cdr3_aa: CASSPEYIQYF
d_call: -; clone_size: -; v_call: TRBV2; j_call: TRBJ1-5; cdr3_nt: TGTGCCAGCACCGAGGACGGGAATAGCGGTCAGCCCCAGCATTTT; cdr3_aa: CASTEDGNSGQPQHF
d_call: TRBD1; clone_size: -; v_call: TRBV7-9; j_call: TRBJ2-2; cdr3_nt: TGTGCCAGCAGCATACGACAGGGGAGCGGGGAGCTGTTTTTT; cdr3_aa: CASSIRQGSGELFF
d_call: -; clone_size: -; v_call: TRBV4-3; j_call: TRBJ1-3; cdr3_nt: TGCGCCAGCAGCCCCAAGATACTCGACCCCGGGGGGTTAGGGGCTGGAAACACCATATATTTT; cdr3_aa: CASSPKILDPGGLGAGNTIYF
d_call: -; clone_size: -; v_call: TRBV2; j_call: TRBJ1-2; cdr3_nt: TGTGCCAGCAGTACGGAGCTCTATGGCTACACCTTC; cdr3_aa: CASSTELYGYTF
d_call: -; clone_size: -; v_call: TRBV6-4; j_call: TRBJ1-2; cdr3_nt: TGTGCCAGCAGGGCTACGGGGGCATATGGCTACACCTTC; cdr3_aa: CASRATGAYGYTF
d_call: -; clone_size: once; v_call: TRBV2; j_call: TRBJ2-5; cdr3_nt: TGTGCCAGCAGTGCTATAGACGGCGAGACCCAGTACTTC; cdr3_aa: CASSAIDGETQYF
d_call: -; clone_size: -; v_call: TRBV9; j_call: TRBJ2-3; cdr3_nt: TGTGCCAGCAGCGTAGCTTCGGGGCCCTCAGAAACAGATACGCAGTATTTT; cdr3_aa: CASSVASGPSETDTQYF
d_call: -; clone_size: -; v_call: TRBV27; j_call: TRBJ2-2; cdr3_nt: TGTGCCAGCAGTCGGGGTCTGGGGAACACCGGGGAGCTGTTTTTT; cdr3_aa: CASSRGLGNTGELFF
d_call: -; clone_size: -; v_call: TRBV29-1; j_call: TRBJ1-1; cdr3_nt: TGCAGCGTTTGTGGACGGTCGAACACTGAAGCTTTCTTT; cdr3_aa: CSVCGRSNTEAFF
d_call: -; clone_size: medium-sized; v_call: TRBV20-1; j_call: TRBJ2-2; cdr3_nt: TGCAGTGCTAGTAACCCGACCGGGGAGCTGTTTTTT; cdr3_aa: CSASNPTGELFF
d_call: -; clone_size: -; v_call: TRBV6-6; j_call: TRBJ2-7; cdr3_nt: TGTGCCAGCAGTAGAGATGGGTACGAGCAGTACTTC; cdr3_aa: CASSRDGYEQYF
d_call: -; clone_size: -; v_call: TRBV18; j_call: TRBJ2-7; cdr3_nt: TGTGCCAGCTCACCCGCCTCACGGGCGGACGAGCAGTACTTC; cdr3_aa: CASSPASRADEQYF
d_call: TRBD1; clone_size: -; v_call: TRBV5-6; j_call: TRBJ1-2; cdr3_nt: TGTGCCAGCAGCTTGTCCGGGACAGGGGAACATGGCTACACCTTC; cdr3_aa: CASSLSGTGEHGYTF
d_call: TRBD2; clone_size: once; v_call: TRBV5-4; j_call: TRBJ2-5; cdr3_nt: TGTGCCAGCAGCCGAGCGGGGGGGTCCTACCCCCAAGAGACCCAGTACTTC; cdr3_aa: CASSRAGGSYPQETQYF
d_call: TRBD1; clone_size: -; v_call: TRBV5-1; j_call: TRBJ1-2; cdr3_nt: TGCGCCAGCAGCTTACCAGGGGGCTATGGCTACACCTTC; cdr3_aa: CASSLPGGYGYTF
d_call: -; clone_size: once; v_call: TRBV7-9; j_call: TRBJ2-3; cdr3_nt: TGTGCCAGCAGCTTAGAGGGGGGGCGCCGGACAGATACGCAGTATTTT; cdr3_aa: CASSLEGGRRTDTQYF
d_call: TRBD2; clone_size: -; v_call: TRBV7-9; j_call: TRBJ2-1; cdr3_nt: TGTGCCAGCAGCACATGGAAGGGACTAGCGGGAGTCAATGAGCAGTTCTTC; cdr3_aa: CASSTWKGLAGVNEQFF
d_call: -; clone_size: -; v_call: TRBV3-1/TRBV3-2; j_call: TRBJ2-2; cdr3_nt: TGTGCCAGCAGCCAAGATCCTGGGTCCTCCGGGGAGCTGTTTTTT; cdr3_aa: CASSQDPGSSGELFF
d_call: TRBD2; clone_size: -; v_call: TRBV4-3; j_call: TRBJ2-1; cdr3_nt: TGCGCCAGCAGCCAAGGGGGGCGACTAGCGGGAGCAGAGCAGTTCTTC; cdr3_aa: CASSQGGRLAGAEQFF
d_call: -; clone_size: few; v_call: TRBV7-3; j_call: TRBJ2-7; cdr3_nt: TGTGCCAGCAGCCCAACAGGGAATCCCTACGAGCAGTACTTC; cdr3_aa: CASSPTGNPYEQYF